The T cell receptor (beta chain) described here comes from a study of blood T cell repertoires in COVID-19. Background on the study: T cells, B-cell-depleted T cells, or PBMCs supplied cDNA or gDNA.

The CDR3 contains 14 residues. Germline CDR1 reads LGHDT; CDR2 reads YNNKEL (reference sequence). V gave up 1 base and J gave up 3 bases, with 10 bases separating them. Original methodology: Researchers report that nucleated cell counts were estimated from reference gene primer amplification. The table came from immunoSEQ multiplex PCR; TCRdb's copy has only in-frame clones and leaves some out. That table gives V, J and clone size, and the DNA gave D and trimming. The data show 150,000 to 200,000 clones, 80% to 95% seen once. The source material was peripheral blood. The V and J genes are TRBV3-1 (or the pseudogene TRBV3-2) and TRBJ2-7; D may be TRBD1 (6 bases). The source of this sequence is a man in his fifties or sixties with acute or convalescent COVID-19. The CDR3 DNA is TGTGCCAGCAGCCAAGGACAGACAGGCTACGAGCAGTACTTC. The encoded protein is CASSQGQTGYEQYF.